Below, 11 T cell receptor beta chains from the same sample are listed, as sequenced in a study of tissue T cells after allogeneic stem cell transplantation (dated by TCRdb to the early 2020s). The time point label of this sample denotes: recipient (host-origin) PBMCs collected before allo-HCT. The library relied on the immunoSEQ multiplex PCR assay. TCRdb took over this immuneACCESS table, retaining in-frame rearrangements with V and J assigned. Such tables are incomplete; in checked studies, under half of the missing clones stem from an unresolved V gene, and the remainder is unexplained. The sample yields 25,000 to 35,000 clones; less than 90% were counted once. The ten largest clonotypes hold approximately 3.5% of the sample. Sequenced material: blood, taken before transplantation. The receptors originated from a woman between 18 and 49 years old who later had graft-versus-host disease after an allogeneic stem cell transplant.

V usage is TRBV19 and J usage is TRBJ1-5; possibly TRBD1 for D (5 bases). Germline loops: CDR1 LNHDA, CDR2 SQIVND (reference sequence). V dropped 4 bases and J dropped 5 bases, with 18 bases sitting between them. This CDR3 region has 16 residues. The CDR3 loop is CASSNPWQQVDQPQHF. The CDR3 bases are TGTGCCAGTAGTAACCCCTGGCAACAGGTGGATCAGCCCCAGCATTTT. Variable domain in full (rest from reference TRBV19 and TRBJ1-5): DGGITQSPKYLFRKEGQNVTLSCEQNLNHDAMYWYRQDPGQGLRLIYYSQIVNDFQKGDIAEGYSVSREKKESFPLTVTSAQKNPTAFYLCASSNPWQQVDQPQHFGDGTRLSIL.

This chain joins TRBV7-2 and TRBJ2-5; possibly TRBD2 for D (6 bases). V was trimmed by 2 bases and J by 2 bases, leaving 15 bases between them. The germline CDR1 and CDR2 sequences are SGHTA and FQGNSA. This CDR3 has 16 amino acids. This chain's CDR3 is CASSLWEANPQETQYF. The CDR3 DNA is TGTGCCAGCAGCTTATGGGAGGCCAACCCTCAAGAGACCCAGTACTTC.

The chain has TRBV18 and TRBJ1-4; no reliable D call. The V end lost 8 bases, the J end lost 7 bases, and 14 bases lay between the germline ends. CDR3 length: 13 amino acids. Germline V lookup: CDR1 KGHSH, CDR2 LQKENI. CDR3 nucleotide sequence: TGTGCCAGCCGATCGGGATTCGGTGAAAAACTGTTTTTT. It codes for CASRSGFGEKLFF.

A single count supports this clone. The V gene is TRBV12-3 or TRBV12-4, the J gene TRBJ1-2; 9 bases fit TRBD1. V shed 6 bases and J 8 bases; nucleotides not matched to a gene: 7. The length of the CDR3 is 13 residues. CDR3 DNA: TGTGCCAGCAGCGGGACAGGGAGCGGAGGCTACACCTTC. Translated, it gives CASSGTGSGGYTF.

The chain carries TRBV29-1 and TRBJ2-7; 11 bases agree with TRBD2. From germline, CDR1 is SQVTM and CDR2 ANQGSEA. The V gene end was trimmed by 5 bases and the J gene end by 2 bases; junction bases not matched to a gene: 5. The CDR3 length is 14 residues. In nucleotides, the CDR3 is TGCAGCGTTATTGGACTAGCGGGTGCCTACGAGCAGTACTTC. Translation gives CSVIGLAGAYEQYF.

This clone was counted once. The rearrangement links TRBV6-5 to TRBJ2-7; possible D gene TRBD1, 6 bases. CDR3 length: 15 residues. Between the trimmed V and J ends, which lost 8 bases and 4 bases, there was a span of 21 bases. Germline lookup yields CDR1 MNHEY and CDR2 SVGAGI. CDR3 sequence (DNA): TGTGCCAGCGGAACTCACGGGACAAAGTCATACGAGCAGTACTTC. It specifies CASGTHGTKSYEQYF.

In DNA, the CDR3 is TGTGCCAGCACCAACCCACGGGAGGCCTACGAGCAGTACTTC. Translation gives CASTNPREAYEQYF. The chain employs TRBV6-6 and TRBJ2-7; 7 nucleotides line up with TRBD2. The CDR3 is 14 residues long. J gave up 2 bases and V 7 bases, and 8 bases lay outside the gene matches. The germline V gene has CDR1 MNHNY and CDR2 SVGAGI (reference sequence).

The chain carries TRBV30 and TRBJ1-3, with a tentative D call TRBD1 (5 bases). The germline gives CDR1 GTSNPN, CDR2 SVGIG (reference sequence). This CDR3 is 15 amino acids long. Trimming stripped 0 bases from V and 2 bases from J, with 11 bases between. The CDR3: CAWSVKTDPGNTIYF. The CDR3 nucleotides read TGTGCCTGGAGTGTCAAGACAGACCCTGGAAACACCATATATTTT.

The gene calls are TRBV19 and TRBJ1-2; 8 positions match TRBD1. V was clipped by 4 bases and J by 12 bases; unmatched bases: 16. There are 15 residues in the CDR3. CDR1 is LNHDA, CDR2 SQIVND, per germline (reference sequence). CDR3: CASSNTGTGAERHTF. CDR3 nucleotide sequence: TGTGCCAGTAGTAACACCGGGACAGGCGCTGAAAGACACACCTTC.

V and J are TRBV4-1 and TRBJ2-2; the D is unclear. This CDR3 comprises 14 residues. Per germline, CDR1 MGHRA and CDR2 YSYEKL. The germline V and J ends were trimmed by 2 bases and 5 bases, with 9 bases remaining between them. The CDR3 DNA reads as TGCGCCAGCAGCCAAACCCACGGAACCGGGGAGCTGTTTTTT. This translates into CASSQTHGTGELFF.

The gene calls are TRBV7-9 and TRBJ2-1, with unresolved D. Germline V gene lookup returns CDR1 SEHNR and CDR2 FQNEAQ (reference sequence). The CDR3 extends over 13 amino acids. Deletions cut 4 bases from V and 6 bases from J, with 10 bases between. The CDR3 loop is CASSSRLSNEQFF. The CDR3 DNA follows: TGTGCCAGCAGCTCGAGACTGTCCAATGAGCAGTTCTTC. Drawing the rest from reference TRBV7-9 and TRBJ2-1, the complete variable domain is DTGVSQNPRHKITKRGQNVTFRCDPISEHNRLYWYRQTLGQGPEFLTYFQNEAQLEKSRLLSDRFSAERPKGSFSTLEIQRTEQGDSAMYLCASSSRLSNEQFFGPGTRLTVL.